This record looks at one T cell receptor beta chain sequence and its context. The CDR3 contains 16 residues. This record comes from a study of blood T cell repertoires in COVID-19. On the study more broadly: COVID-19 samples from acute and convalescent phases originated in the United States, Italy and Spain. The cDNA or gDNA used as material had been derived from T cells, B-cell-depleted T cells, or PBMCs.

Original methodology: Scientists estimated how many nucleated cells there were by amplifying reference gene primers. This table comes from immunoSEQ multiplex PCR, and its TCRdb copy is limited to in-frame clones, with some not included. The DNA gave D and trimming, while V, J and clone size come from that table. The table has about 120,000 clones, approximately 80% seen once. The chain combines TRBV21-1 with TRBJ1-2. TRBV21-1 represents a pseudogene. What was sequenced was peripheral blood. The TCR originated in a man aged 70 or older with active or convalescent COVID-19. The chain's CDR3 is CASSKFRSGGLRGYTF. CDR3 bases: TGTGCCAGCAGCAAATTCCGATCCGGGGGGCTGCGGGGCTACACCTTC.